This T cell receptor (beta chain) is from a study of cytomegalovirus exposure and HLA in healthy donors. Study summary: A prior analysis found about 120 million unique TCR beta sequences from some 200 million T cells.

CDR3 size: 12 residues. The V end lost 5 bases, the J end lost 0 bases, and 5 bases lay between the germline ends. Germline CDR1 reads SQVTM; CDR2 reads ANQGSEA. Study results and limitations: Rarity characterized most TCR sequences, yet some public TCRs appeared in many donors. One variant, a missense change in DCLRE1C, was linked in a later analysis to TCR beta V- and J-gene trimming. A later analysis associated 15,000 or so TCR beta sequences with HLA alleles at a 0.05 false discovery rate.

Turning to this clone: Its antigen is as yet unknown.

This PCR relied on a set of 60 Vbeta primers and 13 Jbeta primers. TCRdb's copy holds only in-frame clones and misses some; the assay was immunoSEQ multiplex PCR. The sample includes some 76,000 clones. The chain recombines TRBV29-1 with TRBJ2-1; no clear D. The clonotype originates from a boy younger than 18 in good health and CMV-seronegative. What was sequenced was PBMCs. Written as DNA, the CDR3 is TGCAGCGTTCCCAGCTCCTACAATGAGCAGTTCTTC. Its protein product is CSVPSSYNEQFF.